This entry lists 12 T cell receptor beta chains sequenced from one sample in a study of T cell responses to AZD1222 COVID-19 vaccine (dated by TCRdb to about 2021). The label giving this sample's time point can be read as: about 28 days (+/-7) after the second vaccine dose. The library was built by means of the immunoSEQ multiplex PCR assay. The table was pulled from immuneACCESS by TCRdb, which kept in-frame rearrangements only. Such tables lose some clones; where checked, under half of the loss comes from unresolved V genes, and the rest has no known cause. Recorded for this sample are roughly 180,000 clones; about nine tenths of them occurred a single time. Together, the top ten hold roughly 1.9% of the sample. Sequencing used peripheral blood, obtained 28 days after the second AZD1222 dose. These receptors all come from an adult who received the AZD1222 COVID-19 vaccine.

The rearrangement links TRBV5-4 to TRBJ2-3; the D is unclear. Trimming took off 4 bases at V and 2 bases at J, with 17 bases between the two ends. Per germline, CDR1 SGHNT and CDR2 YYREEE (reference sequence). The CDR3 sequence is 16 residues long. The CDR3 bases are TGTGCCAGCAGCAGAAGGTCCGTCGCATCCACAGATACGCAGTATTTT. Translation: CASSRRSVASTDTQYF.

J is TRBJ2-1 and V is TRBV3-1 (or the pseudogene TRBV3-2); TRBD2 matches at 11 bases. The V gene end was trimmed by 8 bases and the J gene end by 3 bases; junction bases not matched to a gene: 3. Germline CDR1 and CDR2: LGHDT and YNNKEL (reference sequence). The CDR3 is 14 amino acids. This CDR3 reads CASALAGGYNEQFF. CDR3 DNA sequence: TGTGCCAGCGCCCTAGCGGGAGGCTACAATGAGCAGTTCTTC.

The genes are TRBV19 and TRBJ1-5, with D possibly being TRBD1 (5 bases). This CDR3 is 12 amino acids long. The V gene's germline CDR1 is LNHDA and CDR2 SQIVND (reference sequence). The V gene lost 10 bases and the J gene lost 3 bases, with 10 bases spanning the gap. The DNA of the CDR3 is TGTGCCACCGGGGGTCCCAATCAGCCCCAGCATTTT. Amino acids: CATGGPNQPQHF.

The chain uses TRBV3-1 (or the pseudogene TRBV3-2) and TRBJ1-4, with D hard to call. Germline loops: CDR1 LGHDT, CDR2 YNNKEL (reference sequence). This CDR3 is 14 amino acids long. Trimming stripped 2 bases from V and 6 bases from J, with 10 bases between. Here the CDR3 reads CASSQSTGDEKLFF. The CDR3 DNA reads TGTGCCAGCAGCCAATCAACCGGAGATGAAAAACTGTTTTTT.

This rearrangement joins TRBV10-3 to TRBJ2-3; TRBD2 matches 11 bases. V lost 2 bases and J lost 3; bases outside the gene matches: 7. Per germline, CDR1 ENHRY and CDR2 SYGVKD. CDR3 length: 17 residues. CDR3 amino acids: CAISETSGSVKTDTQYF. In nucleotides, the CDR3 is TGTGCCATCAGTGAGACTAGCGGGAGCGTAAAAACAGATACGCAGTATTTT.

This CDR3 is CASSVGQTEKLFF. CDR3 nucleotides: TGTGCCAGCAGCGTAGGACAGACGGAAAAACTGTTTTTT. The J gene is TRBJ1-4, the V gene TRBV9; a possible D gene is TRBD1 (5 bases). The CDR3 is 13 amino acids. V was trimmed by 0 bases and J by 8 bases, leaving 8 bases between them. Germline CDR1 and CDR2: SGDLS and YYNGEE.

The genes are TRBV7-2 and TRBJ2-7; 7 nucleotides agree with TRBD1. Germline CDR1 reads SGHTA; CDR2 reads FQGNSA. This CDR3 is 13 amino acids long. Trimming cost V 7 bases and J 9 bases; bases outside gene matches: 12. CDR3 residues: CASNLDRVSVQYF. The CDR3 DNA sequence: TGTGCCAGCAACCTAGACAGGGTCAGCGTGCAGTACTTC.

This chain connects TRBV4-1 to TRBJ1-1; 9 positions match TRBD1. The CDR3 extends over 17 amino acids. Trimming removed 4 bases from V and 1 base from J; junction bases left unmatched: 10. The germline V gene has CDR1 MGHRA and CDR2 YSYEKL. The CDR3 region has the DNA TGCGCCAGCAGCCTAAGAAAGAGACAGGGGGGGAACACTGAAGCTTTCTTT. Its translation is CASSLRKRQGGNTEAFF.

The rearrangement uses TRBV7-2 and TRBJ2-7, with no clear D. Germline values: CDR1 SGHTA, CDR2 FQGNSA. This CDR3 is built from 14 residues. With 3 bases removed from V and 0 bases from J, the gap between germline ends came to 9 bases. The CDR3 reads CASSLSPFSYEQYF. The CDR3 bases are TGTGCCAGCAGCTTGAGCCCGTTCTCCTACGAGCAGTACTTC.

V gene TRBV21-1 combines with J gene TRBJ2-3; no DNA check was done on the table's D call, TRBD1. TRBV21-1 has pseudogene status. The CDR3 is 15 residues long. The CDR3, as DNA: TGTGCCAGCAACAGAGAACAGGGTAGCACAGATACGCAGTATTTT. The encoded protein is CASNREQGSTDTQYF.

This chain uses TRBV7-6 with TRBJ1-1, with 9 bases identical to TRBD1. Germline loops: CDR1 SGHVS, CDR2 FNYEAQ. J was trimmed by 5 bases and V by 3 bases; bases with no gene match: 4. The CDR3 sequence is 14 residues long. The CDR3 DNA reads as TGTGCCAGCAGCTTGGGACAGGGTGAAACTGAAGCTTTCTTT. Translation: CASSLGQGETEAFF.

The chain combines TRBV15 with TRBJ2-3; 8 bases are shared with TRBD1. The germline V gene has CDR1 LNHNV and CDR2 YYDKDF (reference sequence). J was trimmed by 0 bases and V by 3 bases; bases with no gene match: 2. The length of the CDR3 is 15 residues. The CDR3 protein is CATSRNRGSTDTQYF. The CDR3 nucleotides read TGTGCCACCAGCAGGAACAGGGGGAGCACAGATACGCAGTATTTT.